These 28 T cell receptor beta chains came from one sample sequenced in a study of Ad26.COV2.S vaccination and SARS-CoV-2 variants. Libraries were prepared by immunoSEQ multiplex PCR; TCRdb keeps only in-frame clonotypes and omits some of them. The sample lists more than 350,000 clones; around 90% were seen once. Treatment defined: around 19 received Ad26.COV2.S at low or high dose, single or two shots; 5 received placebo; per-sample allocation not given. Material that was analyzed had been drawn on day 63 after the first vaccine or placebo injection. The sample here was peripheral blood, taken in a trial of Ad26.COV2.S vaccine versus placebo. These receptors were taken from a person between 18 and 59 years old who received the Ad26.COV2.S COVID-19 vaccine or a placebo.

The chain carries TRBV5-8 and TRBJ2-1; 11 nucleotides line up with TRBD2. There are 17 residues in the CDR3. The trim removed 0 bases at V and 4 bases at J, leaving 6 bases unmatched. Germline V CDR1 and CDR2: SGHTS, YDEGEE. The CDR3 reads CASSLAVLAGVYNEQFF. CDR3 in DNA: TGTGCCAGCAGCTTGGCCGTACTAGCGGGGGTATACAATGAGCAGTTCTTC.

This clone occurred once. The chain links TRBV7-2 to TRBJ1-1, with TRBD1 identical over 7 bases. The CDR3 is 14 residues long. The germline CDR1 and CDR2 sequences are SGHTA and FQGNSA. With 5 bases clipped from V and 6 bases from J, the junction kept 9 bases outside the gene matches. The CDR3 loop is CASSAYKGAAEAFF. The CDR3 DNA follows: TGTGCCAGCAGCGCCTATAAGGGGGCTGCTGAAGCTTTCTTT.

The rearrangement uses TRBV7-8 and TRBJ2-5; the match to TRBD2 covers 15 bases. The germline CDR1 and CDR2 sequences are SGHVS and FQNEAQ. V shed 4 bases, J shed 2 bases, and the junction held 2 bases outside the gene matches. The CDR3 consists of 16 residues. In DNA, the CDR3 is TGTGCCAGCAGCTCGGGACTAGCGGGAGGTCAAGAGACCCAGTACTTC. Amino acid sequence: CASSSGLAGGQETQYF. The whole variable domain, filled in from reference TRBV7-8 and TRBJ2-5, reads GAGVSQSPRYKVAKRGQDVALRCDPISGHVSLFWYQQALGQGPEFLTYFQNEAQLDKSGLPSDRFFAERPEGSVSTLKIQRTQQEDSAVYLCASSSGLAGGQETQYFGPGTRLLVL.

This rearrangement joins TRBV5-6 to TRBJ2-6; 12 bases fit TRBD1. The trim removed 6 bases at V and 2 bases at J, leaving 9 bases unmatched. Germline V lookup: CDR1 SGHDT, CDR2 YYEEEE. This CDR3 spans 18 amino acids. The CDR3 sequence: CASNSPGQGATGANVLTF. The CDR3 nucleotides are TGTGCCAGCAACTCGCCGGGACAGGGGGCAACTGGGGCCAACGTCCTGACTTTC.

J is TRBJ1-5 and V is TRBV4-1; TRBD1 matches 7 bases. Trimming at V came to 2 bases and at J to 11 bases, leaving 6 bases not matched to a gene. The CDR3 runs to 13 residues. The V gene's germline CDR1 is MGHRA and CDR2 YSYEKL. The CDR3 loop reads CASSQLQTGAQHF. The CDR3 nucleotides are TGCGCCAGCAGCCAATTACAAACAGGGGCCCAGCATTTT.

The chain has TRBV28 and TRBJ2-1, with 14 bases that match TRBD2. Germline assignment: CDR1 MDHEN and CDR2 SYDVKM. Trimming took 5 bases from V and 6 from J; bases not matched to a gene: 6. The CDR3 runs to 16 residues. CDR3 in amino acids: CASSPRLAGGPNEQFF. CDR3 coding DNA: TGTGCCAGCAGTCCCCGACTAGCGGGAGGGCCCAATGAGCAGTTCTTC.

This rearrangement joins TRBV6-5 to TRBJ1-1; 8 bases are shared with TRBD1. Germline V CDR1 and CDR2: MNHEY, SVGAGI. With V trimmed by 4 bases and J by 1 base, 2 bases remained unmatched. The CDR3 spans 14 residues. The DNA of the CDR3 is TGTGCCAGCAGTTCTCAGGGGGCGAACACTGAAGCTTTCTTT. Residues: CASSSQGANTEAFF.

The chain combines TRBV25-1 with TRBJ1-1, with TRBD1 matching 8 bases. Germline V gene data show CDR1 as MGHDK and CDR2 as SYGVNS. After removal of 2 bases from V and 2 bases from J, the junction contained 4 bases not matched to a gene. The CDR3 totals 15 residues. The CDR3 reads CASSEGAGGNTEAFF. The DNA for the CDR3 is TGTGCCAGCAGTGAAGGCGCAGGGGGCAACACTGAAGCTTTCTTT.

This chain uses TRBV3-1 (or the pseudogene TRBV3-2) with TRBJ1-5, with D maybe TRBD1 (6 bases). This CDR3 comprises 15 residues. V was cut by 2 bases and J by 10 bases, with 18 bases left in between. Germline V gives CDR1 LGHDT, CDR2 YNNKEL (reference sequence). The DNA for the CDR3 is TGTGCCAGCAGCCAAACAGGGAGCCCAAGTTCTCCCCAGCATTTT. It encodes CASSQTGSPSSPQHF.

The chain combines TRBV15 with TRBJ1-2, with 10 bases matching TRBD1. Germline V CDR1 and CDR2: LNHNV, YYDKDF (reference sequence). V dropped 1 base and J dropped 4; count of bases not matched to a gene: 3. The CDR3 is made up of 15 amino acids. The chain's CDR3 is CATSRGGTGVYGYTF. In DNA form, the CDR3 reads TGTGCCACCAGCAGAGGTGGGACAGGGGTCTATGGCTACACCTTC.

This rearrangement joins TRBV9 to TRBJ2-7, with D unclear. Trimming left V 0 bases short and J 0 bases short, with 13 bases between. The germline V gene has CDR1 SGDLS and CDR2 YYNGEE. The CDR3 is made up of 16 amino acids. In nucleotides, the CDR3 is TGTGCCAGCAGCGTAGAAGCAGGCATACCCTCCTACGAGCAGTACTTC. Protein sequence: CASSVEAGIPSYEQYF.

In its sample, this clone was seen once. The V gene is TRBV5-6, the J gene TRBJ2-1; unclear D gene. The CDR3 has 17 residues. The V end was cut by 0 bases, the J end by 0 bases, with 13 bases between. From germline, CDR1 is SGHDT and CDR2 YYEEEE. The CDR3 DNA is TGTGCCAGCAGCTTGGACATCTTCCTGAGCTCCTACAATGAGCAGTTCTTC. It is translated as CASSLDIFLSSYNEQFF.

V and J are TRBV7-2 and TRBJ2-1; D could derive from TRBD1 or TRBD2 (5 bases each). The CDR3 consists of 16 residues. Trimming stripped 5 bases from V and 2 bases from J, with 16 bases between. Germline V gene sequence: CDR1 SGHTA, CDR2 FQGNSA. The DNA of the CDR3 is TGTGCCAGCAGCCGCGTGGGGGTTTTGACCTACAATGAGCAGTTCTTC. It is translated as CASSRVGVLTYNEQFF.

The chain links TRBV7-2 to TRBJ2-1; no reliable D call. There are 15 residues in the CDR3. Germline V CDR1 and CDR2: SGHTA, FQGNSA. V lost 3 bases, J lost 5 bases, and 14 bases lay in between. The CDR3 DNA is TGTGCCAGCAGCTTCTCCCCCTCCCCAAACAATGAGCAGTTCTTC. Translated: CASSFSPSPNNEQFF.

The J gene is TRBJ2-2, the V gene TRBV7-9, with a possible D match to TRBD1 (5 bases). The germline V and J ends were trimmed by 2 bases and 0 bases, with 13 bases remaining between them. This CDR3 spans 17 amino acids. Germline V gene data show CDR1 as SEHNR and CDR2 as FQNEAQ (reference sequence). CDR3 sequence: CASSLTLDSPNTGELFF. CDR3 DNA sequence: TGTGCCAGCAGCTTAACGCTCGACAGCCCGAACACCGGGGAGCTGTTTTTT.

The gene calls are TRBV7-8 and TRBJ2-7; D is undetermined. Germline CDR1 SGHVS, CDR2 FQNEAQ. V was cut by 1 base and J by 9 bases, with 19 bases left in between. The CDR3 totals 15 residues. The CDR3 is CASSLVGSLAYGQYF. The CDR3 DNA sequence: TGTGCCAGCAGCTTAGTGGGCAGCTTGGCTTATGGGCAGTACTTC.

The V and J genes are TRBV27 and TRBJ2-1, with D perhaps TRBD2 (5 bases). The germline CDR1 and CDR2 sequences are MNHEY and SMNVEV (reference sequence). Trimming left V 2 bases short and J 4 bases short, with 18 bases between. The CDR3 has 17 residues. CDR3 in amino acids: CASSLKGAAGPYNEQFF. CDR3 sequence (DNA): TGTGCCAGCAGTTTAAAAGGTGCGGCGGGCCCGTACAATGAGCAGTTCTTC.

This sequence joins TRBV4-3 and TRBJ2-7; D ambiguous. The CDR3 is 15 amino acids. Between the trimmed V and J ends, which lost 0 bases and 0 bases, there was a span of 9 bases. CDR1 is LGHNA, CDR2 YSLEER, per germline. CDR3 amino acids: CASSQDSGRSYEQYF. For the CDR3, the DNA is TGCGCCAGCAGCCAAGATTCAGGCCGCTCCTACGAGCAGTACTTC.

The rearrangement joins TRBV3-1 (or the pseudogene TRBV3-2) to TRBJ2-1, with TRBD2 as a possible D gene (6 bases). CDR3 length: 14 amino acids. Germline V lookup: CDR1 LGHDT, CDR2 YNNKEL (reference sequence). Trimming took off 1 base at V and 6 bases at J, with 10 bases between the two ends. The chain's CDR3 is CASSQAGVTNEQFF. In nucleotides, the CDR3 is TGTGCCAGCAGCCAAGCGGGAGTTACCAATGAGCAGTTCTTC.

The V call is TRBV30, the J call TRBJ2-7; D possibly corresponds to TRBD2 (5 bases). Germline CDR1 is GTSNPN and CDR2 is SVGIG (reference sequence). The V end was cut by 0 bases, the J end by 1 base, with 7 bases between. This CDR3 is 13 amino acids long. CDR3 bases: TGTGCCTGGAGTGTCCCGGGGTCCTACGAGCAGTACTTC. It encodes CAWSVPGSYEQYF.

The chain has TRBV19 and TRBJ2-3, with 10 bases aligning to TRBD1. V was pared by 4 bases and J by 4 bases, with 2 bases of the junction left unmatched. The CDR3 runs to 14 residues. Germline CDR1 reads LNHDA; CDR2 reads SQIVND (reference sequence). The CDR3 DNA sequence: TGTGCCAGTAGTAGGGACAGGGGTGCAGATACGCAGTATTTT. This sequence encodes CASSRDRGADTQYF.

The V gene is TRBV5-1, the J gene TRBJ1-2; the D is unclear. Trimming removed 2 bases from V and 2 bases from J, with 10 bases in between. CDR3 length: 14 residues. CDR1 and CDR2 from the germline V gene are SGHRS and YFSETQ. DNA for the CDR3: TGCGCCAGCAGCTTTGGCAGTATAAACTATGGCTACACCTTC. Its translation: CASSFGSINYGYTF.

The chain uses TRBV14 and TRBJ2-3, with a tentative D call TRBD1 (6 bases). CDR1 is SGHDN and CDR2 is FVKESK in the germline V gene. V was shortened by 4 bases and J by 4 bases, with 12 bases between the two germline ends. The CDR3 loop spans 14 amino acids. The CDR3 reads CASSRRGTADTQYF. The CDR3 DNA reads TGTGCCAGCAGCCGAAGGGGGACGGCAGATACGCAGTATTTT.

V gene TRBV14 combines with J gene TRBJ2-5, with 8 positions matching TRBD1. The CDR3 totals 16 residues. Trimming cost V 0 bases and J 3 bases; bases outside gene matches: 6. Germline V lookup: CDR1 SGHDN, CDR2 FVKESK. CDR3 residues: CASSQDRYRGKETQYF. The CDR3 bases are TGTGCCAGCAGCCAAGATAGGTACAGGGGGAAAGAGACCCAGTACTTC.

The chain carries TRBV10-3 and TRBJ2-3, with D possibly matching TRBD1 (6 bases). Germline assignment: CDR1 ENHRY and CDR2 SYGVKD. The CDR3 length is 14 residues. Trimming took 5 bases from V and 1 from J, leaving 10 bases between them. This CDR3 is CAISRDIGTDTQYF. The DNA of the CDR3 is TGTGCCATCAGTCGGGACATTGGCACAGATACGCAGTATTTT.

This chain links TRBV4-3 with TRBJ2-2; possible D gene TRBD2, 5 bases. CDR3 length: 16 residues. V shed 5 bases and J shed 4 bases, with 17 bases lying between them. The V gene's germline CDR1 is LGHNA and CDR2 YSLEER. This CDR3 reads CASSTQAVGSTGELFF. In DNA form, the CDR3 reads TGCGCCAGCAGCACTCAGGCAGTGGGGAGCACCGGGGAGCTGTTTTTT.

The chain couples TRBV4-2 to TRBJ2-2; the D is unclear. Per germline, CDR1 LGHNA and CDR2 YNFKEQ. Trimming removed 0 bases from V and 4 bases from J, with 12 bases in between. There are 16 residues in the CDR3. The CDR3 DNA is TGTGCCAGCAGCCAAGAAAGGCTTGCCTCCACCGGGGAGCTGTTTTTT. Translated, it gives CASSQERLASTGELFF.

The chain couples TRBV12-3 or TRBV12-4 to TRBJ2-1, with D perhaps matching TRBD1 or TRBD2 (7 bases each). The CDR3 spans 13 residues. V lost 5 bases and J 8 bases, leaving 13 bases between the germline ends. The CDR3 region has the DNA TGTGCCAGCAGTGTCAGGGGGGGCGATGAGCAGTTCTTC. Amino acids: CASSVRGGDEQFF.